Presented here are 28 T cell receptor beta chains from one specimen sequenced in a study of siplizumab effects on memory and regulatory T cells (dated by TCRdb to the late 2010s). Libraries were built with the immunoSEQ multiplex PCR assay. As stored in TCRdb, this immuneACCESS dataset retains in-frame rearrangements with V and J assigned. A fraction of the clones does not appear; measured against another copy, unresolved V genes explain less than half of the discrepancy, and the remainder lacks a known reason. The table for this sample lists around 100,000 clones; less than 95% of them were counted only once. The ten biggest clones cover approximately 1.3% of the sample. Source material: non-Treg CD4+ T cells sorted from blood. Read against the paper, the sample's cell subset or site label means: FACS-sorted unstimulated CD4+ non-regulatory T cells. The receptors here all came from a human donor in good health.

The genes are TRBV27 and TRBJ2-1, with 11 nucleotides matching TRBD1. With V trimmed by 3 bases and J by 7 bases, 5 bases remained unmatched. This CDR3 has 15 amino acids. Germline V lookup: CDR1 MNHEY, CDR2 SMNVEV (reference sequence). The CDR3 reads CASSFNGQGANEQFF. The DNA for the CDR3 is TGTGCCAGCAGTTTTAACGGACAGGGGGCGAATGAGCAGTTCTTC.

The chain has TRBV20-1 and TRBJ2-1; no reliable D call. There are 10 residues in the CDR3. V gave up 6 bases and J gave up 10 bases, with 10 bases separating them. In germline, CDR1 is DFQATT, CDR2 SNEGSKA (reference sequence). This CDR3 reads CSAKGWEQFF. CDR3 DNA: TGCAGTGCCAAGGGATGGGAGCAGTTCTTC.

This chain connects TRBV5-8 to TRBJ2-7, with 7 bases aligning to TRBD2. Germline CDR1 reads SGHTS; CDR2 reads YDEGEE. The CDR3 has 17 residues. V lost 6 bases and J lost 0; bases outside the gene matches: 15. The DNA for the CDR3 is TGTGCCAGCATTGCGGGGGACGGTCGAGAGAGCTCCTACGAGCAGTACTTC. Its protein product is CASIAGDGRESSYEQYF.

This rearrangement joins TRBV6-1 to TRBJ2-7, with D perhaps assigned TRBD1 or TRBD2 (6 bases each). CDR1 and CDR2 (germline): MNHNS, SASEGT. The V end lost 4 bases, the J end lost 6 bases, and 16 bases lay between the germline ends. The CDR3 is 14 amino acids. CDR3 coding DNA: TGTGCCAGCAGTGGGTACAGGGACTTACGCGAGCAGTACTTC. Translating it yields CASSGYRDLREQYF.

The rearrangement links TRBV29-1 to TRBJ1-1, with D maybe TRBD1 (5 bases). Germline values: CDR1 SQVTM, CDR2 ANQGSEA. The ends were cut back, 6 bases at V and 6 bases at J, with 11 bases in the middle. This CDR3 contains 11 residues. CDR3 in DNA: TGCAGCGTGGGCGTGGGGGCTGAAGCTTTCTTT. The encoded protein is CSVGVGAEAFF.

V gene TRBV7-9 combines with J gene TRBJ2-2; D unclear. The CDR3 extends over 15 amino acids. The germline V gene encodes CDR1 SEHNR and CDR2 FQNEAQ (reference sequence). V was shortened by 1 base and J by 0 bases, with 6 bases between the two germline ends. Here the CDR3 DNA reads TGTGCCAGCAGCTTAGGGCTATCGAACACCGGGGAGCTGTTTTTT. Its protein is CASSLGLSNTGELFF.

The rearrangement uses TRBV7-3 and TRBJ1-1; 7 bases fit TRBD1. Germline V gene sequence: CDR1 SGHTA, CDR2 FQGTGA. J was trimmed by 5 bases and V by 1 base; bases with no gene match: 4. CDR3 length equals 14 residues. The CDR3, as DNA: TGTGCCAGCAGCTTAAAGGGGGCGGAGACTGAAGCTTTCTTT. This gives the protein CASSLKGAETEAFF.

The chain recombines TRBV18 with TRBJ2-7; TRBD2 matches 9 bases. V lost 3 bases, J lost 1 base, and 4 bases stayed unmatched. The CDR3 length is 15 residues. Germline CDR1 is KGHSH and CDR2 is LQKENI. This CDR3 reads CASSPTSGKSYEQYF. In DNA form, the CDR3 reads TGTGCCAGCTCACCGACTAGCGGAAAATCCTACGAGCAGTACTTC.

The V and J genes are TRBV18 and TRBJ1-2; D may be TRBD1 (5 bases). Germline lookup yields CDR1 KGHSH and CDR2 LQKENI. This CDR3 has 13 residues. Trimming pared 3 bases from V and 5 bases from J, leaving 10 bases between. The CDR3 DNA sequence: TGTGCCAGCTCACCGGGGACGGCTTATGGCTACACCTTC. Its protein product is CASSPGTAYGYTF.

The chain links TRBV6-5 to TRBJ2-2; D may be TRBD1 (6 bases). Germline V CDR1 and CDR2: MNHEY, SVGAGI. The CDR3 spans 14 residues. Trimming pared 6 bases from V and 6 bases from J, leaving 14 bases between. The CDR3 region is CASRDSGDPGELFF. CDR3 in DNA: TGTGCCAGCAGAGACTCAGGGGATCCCGGGGAGCTGTTTTTT.

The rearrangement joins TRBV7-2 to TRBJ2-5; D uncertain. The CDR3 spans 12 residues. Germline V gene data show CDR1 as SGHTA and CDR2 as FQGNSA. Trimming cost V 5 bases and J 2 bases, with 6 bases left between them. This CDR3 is CASSHLQETQYF. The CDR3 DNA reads TGTGCCAGCAGCCACTTACAAGAGACCCAGTACTTC.

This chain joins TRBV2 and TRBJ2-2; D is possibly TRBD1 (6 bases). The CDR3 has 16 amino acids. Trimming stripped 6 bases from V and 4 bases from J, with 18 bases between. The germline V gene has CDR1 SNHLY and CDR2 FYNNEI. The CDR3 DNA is TGTGCCAGCAGAGTGGACAGAACGTTAAGCACCGGGGAGCTGTTTTTT. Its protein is CASRVDRTLSTGELFF.

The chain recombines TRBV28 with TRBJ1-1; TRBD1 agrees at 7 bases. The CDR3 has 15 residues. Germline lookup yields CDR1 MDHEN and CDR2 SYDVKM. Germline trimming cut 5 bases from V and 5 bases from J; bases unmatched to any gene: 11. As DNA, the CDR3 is TGTGCCAGCAGTCGCATTACAGGGGCGTGGACTGAAGCTTTCTTT. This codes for CASSRITGAWTEAFF.

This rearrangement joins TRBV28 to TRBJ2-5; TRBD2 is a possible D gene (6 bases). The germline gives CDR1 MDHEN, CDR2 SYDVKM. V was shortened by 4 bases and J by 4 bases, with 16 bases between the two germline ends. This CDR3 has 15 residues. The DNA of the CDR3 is TGTGCCAGCAGTTCGATTTCCGGGGGTTCAGAGACCCAGTACTTC. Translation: CASSSISGGSETQYF.

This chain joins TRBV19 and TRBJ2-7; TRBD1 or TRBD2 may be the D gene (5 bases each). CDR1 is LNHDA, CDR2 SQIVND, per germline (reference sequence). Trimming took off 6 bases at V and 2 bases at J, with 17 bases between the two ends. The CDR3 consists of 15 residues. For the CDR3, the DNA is TGTGCCAGTAGGTCCCGGGGCGAGACGACCTACGAGCAGTACTTC. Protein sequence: CASRSRGETTYEQYF.

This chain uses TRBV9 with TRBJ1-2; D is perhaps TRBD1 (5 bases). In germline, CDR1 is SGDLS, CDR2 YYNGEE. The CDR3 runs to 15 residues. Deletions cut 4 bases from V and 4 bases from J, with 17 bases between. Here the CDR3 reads CASSSPSGSGYGYTF. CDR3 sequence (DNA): TGTGCCAGCAGCTCTCCCTCAGGGTCGGGCTATGGCTACACCTTC.

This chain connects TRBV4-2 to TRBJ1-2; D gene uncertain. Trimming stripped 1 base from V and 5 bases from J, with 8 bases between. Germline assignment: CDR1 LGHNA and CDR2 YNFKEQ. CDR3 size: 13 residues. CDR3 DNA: TGTGCCAGCAGCCAAGCTTGGGGATATGGCTACACCTTC. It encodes CASSQAWGYGYTF.

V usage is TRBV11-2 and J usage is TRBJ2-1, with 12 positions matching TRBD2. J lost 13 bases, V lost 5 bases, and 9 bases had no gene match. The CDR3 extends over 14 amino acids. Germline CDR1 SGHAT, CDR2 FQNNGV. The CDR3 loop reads CASSPLLAGGGQFF. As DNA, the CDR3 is TGTGCCAGCAGCCCGCTACTAGCGGGAGGTGGTCAGTTCTTC.

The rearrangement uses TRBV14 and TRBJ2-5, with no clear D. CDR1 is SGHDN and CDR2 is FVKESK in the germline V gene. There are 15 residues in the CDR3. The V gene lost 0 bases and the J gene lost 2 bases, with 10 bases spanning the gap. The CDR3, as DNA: TGTGCCAGCAGCCAAGATTGGCAGACGCAAGAGACCCAGTACTTC. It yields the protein CASSQDWQTQETQYF.

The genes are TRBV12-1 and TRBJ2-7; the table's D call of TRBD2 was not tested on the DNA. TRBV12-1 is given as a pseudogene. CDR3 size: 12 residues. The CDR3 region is CASSFFAYEQYF. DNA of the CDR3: TGTGCCAGCAGCTTTTTCGCCTACGAGCAGTACTTC.

The CDR3 bases are TGCGCCAGCAGTTCAGGGGCGTCGGGGCAGTACTTC. This codes for CASSSGASGQYF. This chain connects TRBV10-1 to TRBJ2-7; tentative D call: TRBD1 (6 bases). The germline gives CDR1 WNHNN, CDR2 SYGVQD (reference sequence). Trimming took 5 bases from V and 9 from J, leaving 14 bases between them. The CDR3 spans 12 residues.

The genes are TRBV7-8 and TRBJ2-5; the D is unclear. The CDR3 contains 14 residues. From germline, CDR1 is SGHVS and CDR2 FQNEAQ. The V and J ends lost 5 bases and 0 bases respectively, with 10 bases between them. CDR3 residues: CASSPDTNQETQYF. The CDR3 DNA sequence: TGTGCCAGCAGCCCCGACACCAACCAAGAGACCCAGTACTTC.

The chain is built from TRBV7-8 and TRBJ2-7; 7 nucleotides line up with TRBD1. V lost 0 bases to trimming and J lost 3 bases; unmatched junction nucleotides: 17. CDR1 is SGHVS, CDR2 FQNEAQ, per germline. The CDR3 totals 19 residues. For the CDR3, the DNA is TGTGCCAGCAGCTTAGCAGCGACGGGACAGTCTCGATTCTACTACGAGCAGTACTTC. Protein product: CASSLAATGQSRFYYEQYF.

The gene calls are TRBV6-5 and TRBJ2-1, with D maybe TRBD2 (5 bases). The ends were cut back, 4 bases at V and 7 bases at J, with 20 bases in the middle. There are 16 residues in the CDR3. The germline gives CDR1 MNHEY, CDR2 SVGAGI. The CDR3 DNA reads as TGTGCCAGCAGTTTCTATGTAGGCGTAGGAGGTAATGAGCAGTTCTTC. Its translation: CASSFYVGVGGNEQFF.

CDR3 residues: CASSLVGNTGELFF. In nucleotides, the CDR3 is TGCGCCAGCAGCTTGGTAGGGAACACCGGGGAGCTGTTTTTT. The chain couples TRBV5-1 to TRBJ2-2, with unresolved D. Germline loops: CDR1 SGHRS, CDR2 YFSETQ. The CDR3 has 14 amino acids. V lost 0 bases and J 1 base, leaving 4 bases between the germline ends.

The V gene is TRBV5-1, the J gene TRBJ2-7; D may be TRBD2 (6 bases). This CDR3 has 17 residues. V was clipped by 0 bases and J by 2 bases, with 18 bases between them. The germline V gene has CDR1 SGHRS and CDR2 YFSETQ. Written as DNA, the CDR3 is TGCGCCAGCAGCTTGGGGAGTTTGGGGGGTTCAACCTACGAGCAGTACTTC. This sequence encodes CASSLGSLGGSTYEQYF.

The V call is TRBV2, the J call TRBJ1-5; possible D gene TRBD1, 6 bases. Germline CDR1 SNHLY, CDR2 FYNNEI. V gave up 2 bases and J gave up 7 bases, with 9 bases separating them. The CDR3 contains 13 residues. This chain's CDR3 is CASSENREQPQHF. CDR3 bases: TGTGCCAGCAGTGAAAACAGGGAGCAGCCCCAGCATTTT.

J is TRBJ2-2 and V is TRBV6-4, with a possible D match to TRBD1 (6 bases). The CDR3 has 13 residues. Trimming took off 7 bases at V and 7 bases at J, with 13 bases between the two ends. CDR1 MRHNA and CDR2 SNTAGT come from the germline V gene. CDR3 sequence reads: CASTDRIGGELFF. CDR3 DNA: TGTGCCAGCACCGACAGGATAGGCGGGGAGCTGTTTTTT.